The 29 T cell receptor beta chains reported below all come from one sample, sequenced in a study of blood T cell repertoires in COVID-19 (dated by TCRdb to about 2020). To prepare the library, the immunoSEQ multiplex PCR assay was applied. TCRdb stores this immuneACCESS table with in-frame sequences only. Part of the clones is absent; in the studies checked, under half of the shortfall reflects unresolved V genes, and no reason is known for the rest. The sample table holds tens of thousands of clones, of which about 81% were seen once. Of the sample, over 15% is held by the ten largest clones. The sequenced material came from peripheral blood. These receptors all stem from a human donor in a cohort sampled during active COVID-19.

The V gene is TRBV11-1, the J gene TRBJ2-1, with 10 bases fitting TRBD2. J gave up 10 bases and V 0 bases, and 6 bases lay outside the gene matches. This CDR3 contains 15 residues. Germline-derived CDR1 and CDR2 are SGHAT and FQDESV (reference sequence). CDR3 DNA sequence: TGTGCCAGCAGCTTAGCGCAAGCGGGGGGGGCAGAGCAGTTCTTC. Encoded protein: CASSLAQAGGAEQFF. The full variable domain, with the rest looked up from reference TRBV11-1 and TRBJ2-1, is EAEVAQSPRYKITEKSQAVAFWCDPISGHATLYWYRQILGQGPELLVQFQDESVVDDSQLPKDRFSAERLKGVDSTLKIQPAELGDSAMYLCASSLAQAGGAEQFFGPGTRLTVL.

This chain links TRBV30 with TRBJ1-6; no clear D. CDR1 is GTSNPN and CDR2 is SVGIG in the germline V gene (reference sequence). V was clipped by 2 bases and J by 6 bases, with 11 bases between them. The CDR3 contains 14 residues. CDR3 nucleotides: TGTGCCTGGAGTAAAGGAACTAGTAATTCACCCCTCCACTTT. It specifies CAWSKGTSNSPLHF.

The V and J genes are TRBV5-4 and TRBJ2-5; 7 bases line up with TRBD2. Germline V lookup: CDR1 SGHNT, CDR2 YYREEE (reference sequence). The J segment lost 0 bases and the V segment lost 0 bases, leaving 5 bases of the junction unmatched. CDR3 length equals 16 residues. CDR3 bases: TGTGCCAGCAGCTTGGGGGGGGGATTATACCAAGAGACCCAGTACTTC. Residues: CASSLGGGLYQETQYF.

The chain has TRBV7-9 and TRBJ1-2; a possible D gene is TRBD1 (6 bases). The CDR3 extends over 15 amino acids. From germline, CDR1 is SEHNR and CDR2 FQNEAQ (reference sequence). The V end lost 1 base, the J end lost 4 bases, and 13 bases lay between the germline ends. The CDR3, as DNA: TGTGCCAGCAGCTTAGAAAACACAGGGATCTATGGCTACACCTTC. The encoded protein is CASSLENTGIYGYTF.

The chain carries TRBV13 and TRBJ1-2; D remains unclear. CDR1 and CDR2 (germline): PRHDT, FYEKMQ (reference sequence). The V end lost 0 bases, the J end lost 1 base, and 9 bases lay between the germline ends. The CDR3 loop spans 15 amino acids. The CDR3 region is CASSLGTGNNYGYTF. In DNA form, the CDR3 reads TGTGCCAGCAGCTTAGGCACGGGAAATAACTATGGCTACACCTTC.

The chain carries TRBV6-5 and TRBJ2-7; 11 bases are a match to TRBD1. V lost 7 bases, J lost 3 bases, and 2 bases stayed unmatched. CDR1 is MNHEY, CDR2 SVGAGI, per germline. This CDR3 has 13 amino acids. CDR3 DNA: TGTGCCAGCATAGGGACAGGGGGCTACGAGCAGTACTTC. This encodes CASIGTGGYEQYF.

This chain connects TRBV11-3 to TRBJ2-7; 8 bases line up with TRBD2. Germline V gene lookup returns CDR1 SGHNT and CDR2 YENEEA. There are 15 residues in the CDR3. Trimming took 5 bases from V and 5 from J; bases not matched to a gene: 11. The CDR3: CASSHGGAGADEQYF. The CDR3 DNA follows: TGTGCCAGCAGCCACGGGGGGGCCGGAGCGGACGAGCAGTACTTC.

This chain joins TRBV7-5 and TRBJ2-5; the table's D call, TRBD2, has no DNA check behind it. TRBV7-5 corresponds to a pseudogene. The CDR3 is 18 amino acids. Here the CDR3 DNA reads TGTGCCAGAAGCTTAGGTGAGACTAGCGAAAATCTAAGGGAGACCCAGTACTTC. It specifies CARSLGETSENLRETQYF.

The chain is built from TRBV5-6 and TRBJ1-2; no reliable D call. CDR1 and CDR2 (germline): SGHDT, YYEEEE. This CDR3 spans 14 amino acids. V was trimmed by 5 bases and J by 0 bases, leaving 11 bases between them. The CDR3 spells CASRETGANYGYTF. CDR3 DNA: TGTGCCAGCAGGGAGACTGGAGCTAACTATGGCTACACCTTC.

This clone was recorded once. The rearrangement uses TRBV10-3 and TRBJ2-7; D might be TRBD1 (5 bases). The germline V gene has CDR1 ENHRY and CDR2 SYGVKD. CDR3 length: 14 amino acids. The V gene lost 3 bases and the J gene lost 4 bases, with 13 bases spanning the gap. CDR3 bases: TGTGCCATCAGTGACGGAGCGTCAGGGTACGAGCAGTACTTC. This translates into CAISDGASGYEQYF.

CDR3: CASNGGMNEQFF. The CDR3 DNA sequence: TGTGCCAGCAACGGGGGTATGAATGAGCAGTTCTTC. The chain has TRBV9 and TRBJ2-1; a possible D gene is TRBD2 (6 bases). Germline assignment: CDR1 SGDLS and CDR2 YYNGEE. V was clipped by 6 bases and J by 7 bases, with 11 bases between them. This CDR3 has 12 residues.

In DNA, the CDR3 is TGTGCCAGCAGTGGGGCCGATACCTACGAGCAGTACTTC. Translating gives CASSGADTYEQYF. The chain recombines TRBV2 with TRBJ2-7, with unresolved D. In germline, CDR1 is SNHLY, CDR2 FYNNEI. This CDR3 spans 13 amino acids. Trimming removed 4 bases from V and 2 bases from J, with 9 bases in between.

This sequence joins TRBV30 and TRBJ2-2; the match to TRBD1 covers 8 bases. CDR3 length: 16 residues. V shed 5 bases, J shed 4 bases, and the junction held 12 bases outside the gene matches. CDR1 and CDR2 from the germline V gene are GTSNPN and SVGIG (reference sequence). The CDR3 here is CAWVPPGQETTGELFF. CDR3 nucleotides: TGTGCCTGGGTCCCTCCGGGACAGGAGACCACCGGGGAGCTGTTTTTT.

The chain links TRBV7-9 to TRBJ2-7; 7 bases line up with TRBD1. This CDR3 spans 15 amino acids. With V trimmed by 5 bases and J by 0 bases, 7 bases remained unmatched. Per germline, CDR1 SEHNR and CDR2 FQNEAQ (reference sequence). The CDR3 DNA reads as TGTGCCAGCAGCCACTGGGACAGAGCCTCCTACGAGCAGTACTTC. It encodes CASSHWDRASYEQYF.

The rearrangement links TRBV5-1 to TRBJ1-1, with D unclear. V lost 6 bases, J lost 1 base, and 13 bases lay in between. Looked up from germline, CDR1 is SGHRS and CDR2 is YFSETQ. The CDR3 consists of 14 residues. CDR3 loop: CASKNELPNTEAFF. The DNA for the CDR3 is TGCGCCAGCAAAAATGAGCTACCGAACACTGAAGCTTTCTTT.

The chain employs TRBV30 and TRBJ1-5; 7 bases are a match to TRBD1. Germline lookup yields CDR1 GTSNPN and CDR2 SVGIG (reference sequence). Germline trimming cut 2 bases from V and 6 bases from J; bases unmatched to any gene: 13. The CDR3 has 16 residues. CDR3 loop: CAWSKTGVVGSQPQHF. The CDR3 DNA reads TGTGCCTGGAGTAAAACAGGGGTGGTGGGAAGTCAGCCCCAGCATTTT.

The chain employs TRBV12-3 or TRBV12-4 and TRBJ1-1, with D perhaps matching TRBD1 (6 bases). The CDR3 is 13 residues long. V was shortened by 3 bases and J by 5 bases, with 10 bases between the two germline ends. CDR3 loop: CASSFRGGTEAFF. In DNA, the CDR3 is TGTGCCAGCAGTTTCAGGGGAGGGACTGAAGCTTTCTTT.

This clone appeared once. The rearrangement uses TRBV6-4 and TRBJ1-6; 10 bases are shared with TRBD1. The germline V gene encodes CDR1 MRHNA and CDR2 SNTAGT. J gave up 10 bases and V 6 bases, and 9 bases lay outside the gene matches. CDR3 length: 15 amino acids. The CDR3 loop reads CASSPGQGFNSPLHF. DNA of the CDR3: TGTGCCAGCAGCCCGGGACAGGGGTTCAACTCACCCCTCCACTTT.

The chain links TRBV6-1 to TRBJ1-3, with D perhaps matching TRBD1 (5 bases). The germline CDR1 and CDR2 sequences are MNHNS and SASEGT. This CDR3 has 16 amino acids. The ends were cut back, 0 bases at V and 7 bases at J, with 16 bases in the middle. The CDR3 is CASSEAGPGMVNTIYF. In nucleotides, the CDR3 is TGTGCCAGCAGTGAAGCGGGGCCAGGGATGGTGAACACCATATATTTT.

The V call is TRBV9, the J call TRBJ1-4; D ambiguous. The V gene's germline CDR1 is SGDLS and CDR2 YYNGEE. The V gene lost 6 bases and the J gene lost 4 bases, with 7 bases spanning the gap. The CDR3 is made up of 12 amino acids. This CDR3 reads CASTRDNEKLFF. The CDR3 nucleotides read TGTGCCAGCACTCGGGATAATGAAAAACTGTTTTTT.

This chain's CDR3 is CACRQGANTEAFF. For the CDR3, the DNA is TGTGCCTGCCGACAGGGGGCAAACACTGAAGCTTTCTTT. The chain has TRBV6-5 and TRBJ1-1; 10 bases map to TRBD1. Unmatched junction bases numbered 5, after V lost 11 bases and J lost 2 bases. CDR3 length: 13 residues. Germline CDR1 reads MNHEY; CDR2 reads SVGAGI.

A single count supports this clone. This sequence joins TRBV3-1 (or the pseudogene TRBV3-2) and TRBJ1-6; 8 nucleotides align to TRBD1. The CDR3 sequence is 16 residues long. Looked up from germline, CDR1 is LGHDT and CDR2 is YNNKEL (reference sequence). Unmatched junction bases numbered 4, after V lost 1 base and J lost 5 bases. In DNA, the CDR3 is TGTGCCAGCAGCCAAGCGGACAGGGCGAATAATTCACCCCTCCACTTT. It yields the protein CASSQADRANNSPLHF.

This chain joins TRBV28 and TRBJ1-4; the D gene is possibly TRBD1 (5 bases). Trimming stripped 10 bases from V and 7 bases from J, with 10 bases between. This CDR3 region has 11 residues. Germline V gene lookup returns CDR1 MDHEN and CDR2 SYDVKM. As DNA, the CDR3 is TGTGCCACTCGACAGCTTGAAAAACTGTTTTTT. This translates into CATRQLEKLFF.

The rearrangement uses TRBV5-6 and TRBJ2-2; D may be TRBD2 (6 bases). V was pared by 1 base and J by 4 bases, with 20 bases between. The CDR3 spans 18 residues. Germline V gene sequence: CDR1 SGHDT, CDR2 YYEEEE. The CDR3 bases are TGTGCCAGCAGCTTGAAAATCTACGCGGGACTGGGCACCGGGGAGCTGTTTTTT. Amino acid sequence: CASSLKIYAGLGTGELFF. The full variable domain, with the rest looked up from reference TRBV5-6 and TRBJ2-2, is DAGVTQSPTHLIKTRGQQVTLRCSPKSGHDTVSWYQQALGQGPQFIFQYYEEEERQRGNFPDRFSGHQFPNYSSELNVNALLLGDSALYLCASSLKIYAGLGTGELFFGEGSRLTVL.

This clone was counted a few times. The same CDR3 arises from other DNA sequences in this sample as well. The V call is TRBV6-2 or TRBV6-3, the J call TRBJ2-5; 9 nucleotides align to TRBD1. There are 13 residues in the CDR3. Germline trimming cut 5 bases from V and 3 bases from J; bases unmatched to any gene: 1. CDR1 and CDR2 (germline): MNHEY, SVGEGT. The CDR3 region is CASSRDREETQYF. The CDR3 coding sequence is TGTGCCAGCAGTCGGGACAGGGAAGAGACCCAGTACTTC.

The CDR3 here is CASSDEGSGELFF. Written as DNA, the CDR3 is TGTGCCAGCAGTGATGAGGGTTCCGGGGAGCTGTTTTTT. This chain connects TRBV2 to TRBJ2-2; D perhaps matches TRBD2 (5 bases). Trimming pared 3 bases from V and 6 bases from J, leaving 8 bases between. In germline, CDR1 is SNHLY, CDR2 FYNNEI. The CDR3 sequence is 13 residues long.

The chain uses TRBV4-2 and TRBJ2-3; D ambiguous. Germline loops: CDR1 LGHNA, CDR2 YNFKEQ. V shed 4 bases and J shed 2 bases, with 7 bases lying between them. The CDR3 is 13 amino acids. The CDR3 sequence is CASSRRYTDTQYF. DNA for the CDR3: TGTGCCAGCAGCCGGCGGTACACAGATACGCAGTATTTT.

The rearrangement uses TRBV27 and TRBJ2-6, with TRBD2 as a possible D gene (5 bases). The ends were cut back, 2 bases at V and 0 bases at J, with 8 bases in the middle. CDR1 and CDR2 (germline): MNHEY, SMNVEV (reference sequence). The CDR3 is 16 residues long. The CDR3 region is CASSLEGFSGANVLTF. The CDR3 region has the DNA TGTGCCAGCAGTTTAGAGGGTTTCTCTGGGGCCAACGTCCTGACTTTC.

The chain employs TRBV9 and TRBJ2-7, with D maybe TRBD1 (6 bases). The CDR3 extends over 14 amino acids. The V and J ends lost 3 bases and 0 bases respectively, with 10 bases between them. CDR1 SGDLS and CDR2 YYNGEE come from the germline V gene. The CDR3 region is CASSGTASSYEQYF. In DNA form, the CDR3 reads TGTGCCAGCAGCGGGACAGCCAGCTCCTACGAGCAGTACTTC.